This entry concerns a single T cell receptor (beta chain). Antigen unknown. Per the germline V gene, CDR1 is LNHDA and CDR2 is SQIVND (reference sequence). The CDR3 runs to 14 residues. The trim removed 3 bases at V and 7 bases at J, leaving 8 bases unmatched. These data originate in a study of T cell responses to AZD1222 COVID-19 vaccine. Findings and limits, study-wide: The peak T cell response came first, and repertoires were sampled only after it. With dominance at 160-218 and 743-854, vaccine-associated CD4 TCRs spanned spike.

Measured with immunoSEQ multiplex PCR; TCRdb has only the in-frame clones, and not every one. The table has some 200,000 clones, more than 85% seen once; the top ten hold 0.95% to 1.1%. This chain joins TRBV19 and TRBJ1-2; 7 positions match TRBD1. The sequencing used peripheral blood, collected on day 0 of MenACWY control vaccination. The source is an adult in good health. This CDR3 reads CASSMARGVFGYTF. The CDR3 DNA follows: TGTGCCAGTAGTATGGCCAGGGGGGTGTTTGGCTACACCTTC.